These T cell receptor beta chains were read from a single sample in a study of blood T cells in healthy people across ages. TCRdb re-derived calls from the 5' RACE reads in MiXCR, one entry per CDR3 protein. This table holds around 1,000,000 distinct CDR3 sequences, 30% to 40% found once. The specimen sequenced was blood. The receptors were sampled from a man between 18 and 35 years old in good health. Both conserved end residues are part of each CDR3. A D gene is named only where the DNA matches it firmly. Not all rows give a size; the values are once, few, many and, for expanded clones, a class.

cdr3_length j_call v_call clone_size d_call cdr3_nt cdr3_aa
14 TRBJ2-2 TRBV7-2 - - TGTGCCAGCAGCTTAAAGAGGGAATCCGGGGAGCTGTTTTTT CASSLKRESGELFF
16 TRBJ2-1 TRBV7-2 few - TGTGCCAGCAGCCCGGGGGGCCCTATTTCCTACAATGAGCAGTTCTTC CASSPGGPISYNEQFF
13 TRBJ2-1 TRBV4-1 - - TGCGCCAGCAGCCAAGCCTCCCACAATGAGCAGTTCTTC CASSQASHNEQFF
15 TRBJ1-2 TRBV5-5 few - TGTGCCAGCAGCTTGGTAACTCCGGGCCCCTATGGCTACACCTTC CASSLVTPGPYGYTF
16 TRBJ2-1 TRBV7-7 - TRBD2 TGTGCTAGCAGCTTGTGGGGGGGTAGCGGAGACAATGAGCAGTTCTTC CASSLWGGSGDNEQFF
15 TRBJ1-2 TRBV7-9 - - TGTGCCAGCAGCTTAGGCGACAGCCCGCACTATGGCTACACCTTC CASSLGDSPHYGYTF
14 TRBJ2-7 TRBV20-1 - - TGCAGTGCTAGAAGGGCAGACAAAACCTACGAGCAGTACTTC CSARRADKTYEQYF
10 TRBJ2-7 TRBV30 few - TGTGCCTTATGGCAGGGGAAGCAGTACTTC CALWQGKQYF
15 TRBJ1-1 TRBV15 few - TGTGCCACCAGCAGAGATCGGGGGGTGCAAACTGAAGCTTTCTTT CATSRDRGVQTEAFF
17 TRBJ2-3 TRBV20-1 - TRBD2 TGCAGTGCTACGGGGAGCGGGGGGGCCGATGGGACAGATACGCAGTATTTT CSATGSGGADGTDTQYF
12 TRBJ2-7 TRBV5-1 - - TGTGCCAGCAGCTTGCTTGGAGACGAGCAGTACTTC CASSLLGDEQYF
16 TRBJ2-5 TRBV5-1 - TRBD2 TGCGCCAGCAGCTCAACTAGCGGGGGGGTCCCCCAGACCCAGTACTTC CASSSTSGGVPQTQYF
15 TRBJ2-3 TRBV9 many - TGTGCCAGCAGCGTAGATGTAGCAGCAGCAGATACGCAGTATTTT CASSVDVAAADTQYF
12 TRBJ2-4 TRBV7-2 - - TGTGCCAGCAGCTTGGTGGGGGACATTCAGTACTTC CASSLVGDIQYF
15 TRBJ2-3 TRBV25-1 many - TGTGCCAGCAGGGTCGGCGCAGGGGCGGAAGATACGCAGTATTTT CASRVGAGAEDTQYF
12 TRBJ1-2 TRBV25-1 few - TGTGCCACCATGGGAGGGGGTTATGGCTACACCTTC CATMGGGYGYTF
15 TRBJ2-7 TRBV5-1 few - TGCGCCAGCAGCCCGAGACAGGGAGGCTTCTACGAGCAGTACTTC CASSPRQGGFYEQYF
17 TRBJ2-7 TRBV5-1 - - TGCGCCAGCAGCCCGGGACTCACGAGACTGATTAAGAATGAGCAGTACTTC CASSPGLTRLIKNEQYF
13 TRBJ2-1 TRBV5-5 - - TGTGCCAGCAGCGTTTTTGAGGACAATGAGCAGTTCTTC CASSVFEDNEQFF
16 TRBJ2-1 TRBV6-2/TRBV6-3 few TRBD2 TGTGCCAGCACTAGCGGGGCGGTATTAATCTACAATGAGCAGTTCTTC CASTSGAVLIYNEQFF
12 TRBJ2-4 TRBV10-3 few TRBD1 TGTGCCATCTCCGGGACAGAAAACATTCAGTACTTC CAISGTENIQYF
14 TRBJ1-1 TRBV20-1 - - TGCAGTGCTAGAGCCCCTAACGAGAACACTGAAGCTTTCTTT CSARAPNENTEAFF
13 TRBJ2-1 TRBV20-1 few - TGCAGTGCTAGCCGTGTACAGCAACATGAGCAGTTCTTC CSASRVQQHEQFF
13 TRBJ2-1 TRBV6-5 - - TGTGCCAGCAGAAACGACATAAGCGGCGAACAGTTCTTC CASRNDISGEQFF
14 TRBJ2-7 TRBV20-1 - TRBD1 TGCAGTGCTAAGGACAGGGGCCCCTACAATGAGCAGTACTTC CSAKDRGPYNEQYF
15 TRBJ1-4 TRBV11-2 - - TGTGCCAGCAGCTCATACGAGGTTTCAGGCGAAAAACTGTTTTTT CASSSYEVSGEKLFF
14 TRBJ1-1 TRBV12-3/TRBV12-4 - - TGTGCCAGCAGTCCAATCGGGGCCGGCACTGAAGCTTTCTTT CASSPIGAGTEAFF
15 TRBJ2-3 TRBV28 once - TGTGCCAGCAGTCCCGACAGGAAAGAGGTGGATACGCAGTATTTT CASSPDRKEVDTQYF
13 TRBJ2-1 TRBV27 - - TGTGCCAGCAGTCTTCTGGGGGACGATGAGCAGTTCTTC CASSLLGDDEQFF
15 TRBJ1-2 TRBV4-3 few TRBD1 TGCGCCAGCAGCCGCGGGACAGGGGGTAGCTATGGCTACACCTTC CASSRGTGGSYGYTF
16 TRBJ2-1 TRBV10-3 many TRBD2 TGTGCCATCAGTGAGTCGGGCGGGGGGAGGTACAATGAGCAGTTCTTC CAISESGGGRYNEQFF
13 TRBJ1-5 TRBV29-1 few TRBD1 TGCAGCGCCACAGGGGCAGTGGGTCAGCCCCAGCATTTT CSATGAVGQPQHF
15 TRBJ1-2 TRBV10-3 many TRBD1 TGTGCCATCAGGACCCGGGACAGGGGGGAGCATGGCTACACCTTC CAIRTRDRGEHGYTF
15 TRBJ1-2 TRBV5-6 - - TGTGCCAGCAGCTTGTCCTCCGGGACGAGGTATGGCTACACCTTC CASSLSSGTRYGYTF
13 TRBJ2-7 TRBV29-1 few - TGCAGCCCCCCCAGCCAGGGTTCCTACGAGCAGTACTTC CSPPSQGSYEQYF
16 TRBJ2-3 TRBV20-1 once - TGCAGTGCTAGAGGAGGGACGGGGGATAGCACAGATACGCAGTATTTT CSARGGTGDSTDTQYF
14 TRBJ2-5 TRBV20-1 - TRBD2 TGCAGTGCTGAGACTAGCGGGGATCAAGAGACCCAGTACTTC CSAETSGDQETQYF